Listed here are 15 T cell receptor beta chains from one sample, sequenced in a study of blood T cell repertoires in COVID-19 (dated by TCRdb to about 2020). Preparation of the library involved the immunoSEQ multiplex PCR assay. As stored in TCRdb, this immuneACCESS dataset retains in-frame rearrangements with V and J assigned. A fraction of the clones does not appear; measured against another copy, unresolved V genes explain less than half of the discrepancy, and the remainder lacks a known reason. The sample data list more than 200,000 clones, and over 70% of these were observed just once. The ten largest account for 27% of the sample. Material: peripheral blood. The receptors here all came from a man aged 40-55 years with acute or convalescent COVID-19.

The chain uses TRBV4-1 and TRBJ2-1; 7 nucleotides match TRBD2. The CDR3 contains 19 residues. Germline-derived CDR1 and CDR2 are MGHRA and YSYEKL. The trim removed 1 base at V and 2 bases at J, leaving 14 bases unmatched. The CDR3: CASSQVSPPGGSPYNEQFF. Written as DNA, the CDR3 is TGCGCCAGCAGCCAAGTTTCCCCACCCGGGGGGAGCCCCTACAATGAGCAGTTCTTC.

The rearrangement joins TRBV7-2 to TRBJ1-3; 8 bases are shared with TRBD1. The CDR3 has 13 amino acids. Germline CDR1 and CDR2: SGHTA and FQGNSA. Trimming took 5 bases from V and 7 from J; bases not matched to a gene: 4. CDR3 amino acids: CASSLDRDNTIYF. The CDR3 DNA sequence: TGTGCCAGCAGCCTGGACAGGGACAACACCATATATTTT.

This chain connects TRBV19 to TRBJ1-5, with a weak D call TRBD1 (5 bases). This CDR3 region has 15 residues. Germline V gene lookup returns CDR1 LNHDA and CDR2 SQIVND (reference sequence). V lost 3 bases and J 0 bases, leaving 9 bases between the germline ends. CDR3 DNA sequence: TGTGCCAGTAGTATTTGGGGGGTTAGCAATCAGCCCCAGCATTTT. Residues: CASSIWGVSNQPQHF.

This chain connects TRBV11-2 to TRBJ1-1; tentative D call: TRBD1 (6 bases). The germline V and J ends were trimmed by 3 bases and 7 bases, with 18 bases remaining between them. The CDR3 has 15 amino acids. Germline assignment: CDR1 SGHAT and CDR2 FQNNGV. CDR3 DNA: TGTGCCAGCAGCTTCTTACCAGGGGTAGGGAATGAAGCTTTCTTT. This gives the protein CASSFLPGVGNEAFF.

This clone has just a few counts. This sequence joins TRBV6-2 or TRBV6-3 and TRBJ2-5, with TRBD2 as a possible D gene (6 bases). V lost 2 bases, J lost 4 bases, and 20 bases lay in between. Germline V lookup: CDR1 MNHEY, CDR2 SVGEGT. CDR3 size: 17 residues. The CDR3, as DNA: TGTGCCAGCAGTTACAGACCGGGCGCCGAGGGAGGAGAGACCCAGTACTTC. Encoded protein: CASSYRPGAEGGETQYF.

This clone was seen many times. The chain links TRBV27 to TRBJ2-1, with D possibly matching TRBD2 (6 bases). This CDR3 is built from 13 residues. The V end lost 9 bases, the J end lost 6 bases, and 15 bases lay between the germline ends. Germline V lookup: CDR1 MNHEY, CDR2 SMNVEV (reference sequence). The CDR3 bases are TGTGCCAGTACCGTTGGCGGGACCAATGAGCAGTTCTTC. It yields the protein CASTVGGTNEQFF.

This clone was seen a handful of times. The chain recombines TRBV6-4 with TRBJ2-2, with D perhaps matching TRBD1 (6 bases). Trimming took off 2 bases at V and 3 bases at J, with 10 bases between the two ends. Germline assignment: CDR1 MRHNA and CDR2 SNTAGT. This CDR3 spans 15 amino acids. The CDR3 spells CASSDGGRDTGELFF. The CDR3 region has the DNA TGTGCCAGCAGTGACGGGGGCAGAGACACCGGGGAGCTGTTTTTT.

The chain combines TRBV7-3 with TRBJ2-3, with D tentatively TRBD2 (5 bases). The CDR3 runs 16 residues. V lost 3 bases, J lost 3 bases, and 16 bases lay in between. Germline V gives CDR1 SGHTA, CDR2 FQGTGA. The CDR3 is CASSFGVLGQTDTQYF. The CDR3 coding sequence is TGTGCCAGCAGCTTCGGGGTACTAGGGCAAACAGATACGCAGTATTTT.

The chain uses TRBV29-1 and TRBJ1-2; 8 nucleotides align to TRBD1. This CDR3 spans 14 amino acids. The germline V gene encodes CDR1 SQVTM and CDR2 ANQGSEA. Trimming at V came to 2 bases and at J to 6 bases, leaving 8 bases not matched to a gene. The CDR3 protein is CSVEHPGTGNGYTF. The DNA for the CDR3 is TGCAGCGTTGAACATCCGGGGACAGGCAATGGCTACACCTTC.

The chain employs TRBV4-3 and TRBJ2-1; 11 nucleotides align to TRBD2. The trim removed 0 bases at V and 2 bases at J, leaving 9 bases unmatched. CDR3 size: 19 residues. Per the germline V gene, CDR1 is LGHNA and CDR2 is YSLEER. The CDR3 DNA sequence: TGCGCCAGCAGCCAAGATGAGATAGGGACTAGCGGCCCCTACAATGAGCAGTTCTTC. Protein product: CASSQDEIGTSGPYNEQFF.

The J gene is TRBJ1-2, the V gene TRBV29-1; D remains unclear. Deletions cut 2 bases from V and 4 bases from J, with 11 bases between. Germline CDR1 reads SQVTM; CDR2 reads ANQGSEA. This CDR3 contains 13 residues. The CDR3 DNA reads as TGCAGCGTTGAAACAGTAAGGTTCTATGGCTACACCTTC. Translation: CSVETVRFYGYTF. The full variable domain, its missing parts supplied by reference TRBV29-1 and TRBJ1-2, is SAVISQKPSRDICQRGTSLTIQCQVDSQVTMMFWYRQQPGQSLTLIATANQGSEATYESGFVIDKFPISRPNLTFSTLTVSNMSPEDSSIYLCSVETVRFYGYTFGSGTRLTVV.

This rearrangement joins TRBV27 to TRBJ1-6, with D possibly TRBD1 on 6 matching bases. V gave up 5 bases and J gave up 8 bases, with 19 bases separating them. CDR3 length equals 16 residues. Germline CDR1 reads MNHEY; CDR2 reads SMNVEV (reference sequence). CDR3 coding DNA: TGTGCCAGCAGTCGGGAGGGGGGGGGTTTGTATTCACCCCTCCACTTT. Translating gives CASSREGGGLYSPLHF.

The chain recombines TRBV7-2 with TRBJ1-1; D call uncertain. Trimming took 0 bases from V and 7 from J, leaving 12 bases between them. The CDR3 runs 14 residues. The germline V gene has CDR1 SGHTA and CDR2 FQGNSA. The CDR3 DNA is TGTGCCAGCAGCTTAGCGCGAGGGAGTCTTGAAGCTTTCTTT. This gives the protein CASSLARGSLEAFF.

This chain links TRBV12-3 or TRBV12-4 with TRBJ1-1; 10 nucleotides align to TRBD1. The CDR3 consists of 13 residues. The V and J ends lost 4 bases and 10 bases, in that order; junction bases with no gene match: 6. The CDR3 protein is CASSWTGGLGAFF. CDR3 bases: TGTGCCAGCAGTTGGACAGGGGGTCTGGGAGCTTTCTTT.

The V and J genes are TRBV30 and TRBJ1-1, with a tentative D call TRBD1 (5 bases). Trimming took off 1 base at V and 1 base at J, with 13 bases between the two ends. Germline CDR1 GTSNPN, CDR2 SVGIG (reference sequence). This CDR3 is 15 amino acids long. Written as DNA, the CDR3 is TGTGCCTGGAGTGGGACGGGACTCAGGAACACTGAAGCTTTCTTT. Translated: CAWSGTGLRNTEAFF.